The clone carrying this T cell receptor (beta chain) was found a few times. What it binds is unknown. This record comes from a study of human T cells and chemical hapten exposure. Looking at the study overall: Patches with 0.01% DPC went on the upper back, and the tests were read at 6 days. Study results and limitations: With regard to DPC sensitization, TCRs above 1 in 1000 frequency did not change.

Sample time point: patch test 1, 2 weeks after DPC sensitization. Treatment described: therapeutic diphenylcyclopropenone sensitization with weekly scalp DPC. The CDR3 loop spans 14 amino acids. The junction had 3 bases not matched to a gene; V was cut back by 6 bases and J by 1 base. Per germline, CDR1 SEHNR and CDR2 FQNEAQ (reference sequence). MiXCR was run by TCRdb on the RACE reads, yielding one entry per CDR3 protein. Here the sample spans roughly 200,000 distinct CDR3 sequences, 20% to 25% being singletons. This material consisted of whole blood, taken in connection with sensitization to the hapten diphenylcyclopropenone (DPC). The origin of this receptor is a woman in her forties or fifties with alopecia areata. Some clones in this sample may be carry-over from other donors' samples. V is TRBV7-9 and J is TRBJ1-1, with 9 bases matching TRBD1. DNA of the CDR3: TGTGCCAGCAGTTACAGGGGGCGGAACACTGAAGCTTTCTTT. Amino acids: CASSYRGRNTEAFF.